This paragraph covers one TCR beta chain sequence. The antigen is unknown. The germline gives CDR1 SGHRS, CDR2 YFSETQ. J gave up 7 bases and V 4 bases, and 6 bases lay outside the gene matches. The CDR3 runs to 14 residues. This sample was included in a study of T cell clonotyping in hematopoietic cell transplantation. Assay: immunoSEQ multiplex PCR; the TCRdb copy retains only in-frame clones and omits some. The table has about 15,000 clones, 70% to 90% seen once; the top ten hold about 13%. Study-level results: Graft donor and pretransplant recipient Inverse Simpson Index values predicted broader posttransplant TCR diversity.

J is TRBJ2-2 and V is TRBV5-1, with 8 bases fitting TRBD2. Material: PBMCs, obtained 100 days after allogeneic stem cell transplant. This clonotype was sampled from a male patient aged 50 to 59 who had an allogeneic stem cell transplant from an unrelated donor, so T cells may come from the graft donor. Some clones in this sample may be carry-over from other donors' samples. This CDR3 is CASSTGTRGGELFF. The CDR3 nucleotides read TGCGCCAGCAGCACCGGGACTAGGGGCGGGGAGCTGTTTTTT.